One and the same sample provided the 15 T cell receptor beta chains below, sequenced in a study of identical twins. TCRdb recomputed calls from the 5' RACE reads with MiXCR, one row per CDR3 protein. Among approximately 210,000 distinct CDR3 sequences listed, approximately 5.9% were seen once. The same data also contributed to another study, on T cells expressing NK-cell markers.

The sample was CD8+ T cells sorted from blood. These receptors were obtained from a young woman in good health.

In regard to this clonotype: A much larger clonotype is one base distant, so this may be a read error. The rearrangement joins TRBV14 to TRBJ2-7; D ambiguous. Germline CDR1 is SGHDN and CDR2 is FVKESK. The germline V and J ends were trimmed by 1 base and 7 bases, with 11 bases remaining between them. The CDR3 consists of 13 residues. CDR3 DNA sequence: TGTGCCAGCAGCCAAGGGTATTCGTGGGAGCAGTACTTC. Residues: CASSQGYSWEQYF.

This clonotype was seen a few times. The chain employs TRBV11-2 and TRBJ2-3; D is undetermined. Germline V gene sequence: CDR1 SGHAT, CDR2 FQNNGV. The CDR3 loop spans 18 amino acids. Trimming shortened V by 6 bases and J by 0 bases, and 22 bases separated the two germline ends. The CDR3 here is CASSRTGSGLSSTDTQYF. Here the CDR3 DNA reads TGTGCCAGCAGTCGTACGGGCTCGGGCCTATCTAGCACAGATACGCAGTATTTT.

V gene TRBV19 combines with J gene TRBJ1-2, with 7 bases fitting TRBD1. The CDR3 loop spans 13 amino acids. CDR1 is LNHDA, CDR2 SQIVND, per germline (reference sequence). V lost 5 bases to trimming and J lost 4 bases; unmatched junction nucleotides: 4. CDR3 residues: CASSWDSGYGYTF. The CDR3 DNA follows: TGTGCCAGTAGTTGGGACAGCGGCTATGGCTACACCTTC.

This clonotype was counted a few times. This rearrangement joins TRBV5-1 to TRBJ2-1, with D tentatively TRBD2 (6 bases). CDR1 SGHRS and CDR2 YFSETQ come from the germline V gene. The CDR3 is 16 amino acids. The V gene lost 0 bases and the J gene lost 4 bases, with 14 bases spanning the gap. CDR3 in amino acids: CASSLGTGEVYNEQFF. CDR3 nucleotides: TGCGCCAGCAGCTTGGGTACGGGAGAGGTGTACAATGAGCAGTTCTTC.

This clonotype was counted many times. The chain recombines TRBV7-3 with TRBJ2-1, with 12 bases aligning to TRBD1. The J segment lost 10 bases and the V segment lost 5 bases, leaving 9 bases of the junction unmatched. The germline V gene encodes CDR1 SGHTA and CDR2 FQGTGA. This CDR3 has 15 residues. The CDR3 DNA reads TGTGCCAGCAGCCAAACCGGGACAGGGGGCGCCGAGCAGTTCTTC. This translates into CASSQTGTGGAEQFF.

This clonotype appeared a few times. The chain combines TRBV25-1 with TRBJ1-2; tentatively, D is TRBD1 (6 bases). CDR3 length: 14 amino acids. Germline values: CDR1 MGHDK, CDR2 SYGVNS. Trimming stripped 3 bases from V and 6 bases from J, with 14 bases between. Written as DNA, the CDR3 is TGTGCCAGCAGTGAGCACAGGGAGGATAATGGCTACACCTTC. Encoded protein: CASSEHREDNGYTF.

Turning to this clonotype: With only one base between it and a far larger clone, this is likely a read error. V is TRBV11-2 and J is TRBJ2-1; D is undetermined. CDR1 is SGHAT and CDR2 is FQNNGV in the germline V gene. This CDR3 has 11 residues. The CDR3: CVSSLAGEQFF. CDR3 in DNA: TGTGTCAGCAGCTTAGCCGGGGAGCAGTTCTTC.

This clonotype turned up a few times. The chain carries TRBV7-9 and TRBJ2-3; no definite D call. The germline CDR1 and CDR2 sequences are SEHNR and FQNEAQ (reference sequence). The V gene lost 3 bases and the J gene lost 1 base, with 8 bases spanning the gap. The CDR3 is 14 residues long. The CDR3: CASSFEARTDTQYF. The CDR3 DNA reads as TGTGCCAGCAGCTTCGAGGCTCGCACAGATACGCAGTATTTT.

This clonotype was recorded a few times. This chain uses TRBV20-1 with TRBJ2-1; D unresolved. The CDR3 length is 11 residues. The V end was cut by 7 bases, the J end by 12 bases, with 16 bases between. Germline CDR1 is DFQATT and CDR2 is SNEGSKA (reference sequence). The DNA of the CDR3 is TGCAGTGGTAGTCCCTCAGCTGTGCAGTTCTTC. It encodes CSGSPSAVQFF.

There are many counts of this clonotype. The V call is TRBV5-1, the J call TRBJ2-7; either TRBD1 or TRBD2 may fit D (5 bases each). The V gene lost 3 bases and the J gene lost 2 bases, with 15 bases spanning the gap. The CDR3 has 15 amino acids. Germline-derived CDR1 and CDR2 are SGHRS and YFSETQ. CDR3 DNA: TGCGCCAGCAGCTACCTCGGGACCCCTCCCTACGAGCAGTACTTC. Translating gives CASSYLGTPPYEQYF.

This clonotype was seen repeatedly, ten times or more. The chain uses TRBV6-2 or TRBV6-3 and TRBJ2-1, with TRBD2 as a possible D gene (6 bases). Per the germline V gene, CDR1 is MNHEY and CDR2 is SVGEGT. This CDR3 comprises 14 residues. V lost 4 bases and J lost 4, with 11 bases in between. The CDR3 bases are TGTGCCAGCAGTTTCGGGACTTGGTACAATGAGCAGTTCTTC. Amino acid sequence: CASSFGTWYNEQFF.

The rearrangement joins TRBV7-8 to TRBJ2-7; D is undetermined. Germline V gene sequence: CDR1 SGHVS, CDR2 FQNEAQ. Between the trimmed V and J ends, which lost 5 bases and 4 bases, there was a span of 6 bases. The CDR3 has 11 amino acids. The CDR3 DNA reads TGTGCCAGCAGCACAACTTACGAGCAGTACTTC. It translates to CASSTTYEQYF.

This clonotype showed up many times. V is TRBV7-9 and J is TRBJ2-1, with 10 bases that match TRBD2. The germline CDR1 and CDR2 sequences are SEHNR and FQNEAQ (reference sequence). The CDR3 is 15 residues long. V shed 6 bases, J shed 8 bases, and the junction held 10 bases outside the gene matches. DNA for the CDR3: TGTGCCAGCAGTCCCCCCAGCGGGAGGGCTGATGAGCAGTTCTTC. It specifies CASSPPSGRADEQFF.

This clonotype was recorded a few times. V usage is TRBV20-1 and J usage is TRBJ2-7; 7 bases fit TRBD1. V shed 1 base, J shed 3 bases, and the junction held 6 bases outside the gene matches. CDR1 DFQATT and CDR2 SNEGSKA come from the germline V gene (reference sequence). This CDR3 is built from 14 residues. CDR3 region: CSARARDSLYEQYF. The CDR3 coding sequence is TGCAGTGCTAGAGCCCGGGACAGTCTCTACGAGCAGTACTTC.

This clonotype has just a few counts. In DNA form, the CDR3 reads TGTGCCAGCAGCCCAACCTACCCGACAGGGGATGGCTACACCTTC. This gives the protein CASSPTYPTGDGYTF. The chain carries TRBV7-2 and TRBJ1-2, with TRBD1 matching over 8 bases. CDR3 length equals 15 residues. Unmatched junction bases numbered 11, after V lost 5 bases and J lost 6 bases. CDR1 is SGHTA, CDR2 FQGNSA, per germline. The whole variable domain, filled in from reference TRBV7-2 and TRBJ1-2, reads GAGVSQSPSNKVTEKGKDVELRCDPISGHTALYWYRQSLGQGLEFLIYFQGNSAPDKSGLPSDRFSAERTGGSVSTLTIQRTQQEDSAVYLCASSPTYPTGDGYTFGSGTRLTVV.